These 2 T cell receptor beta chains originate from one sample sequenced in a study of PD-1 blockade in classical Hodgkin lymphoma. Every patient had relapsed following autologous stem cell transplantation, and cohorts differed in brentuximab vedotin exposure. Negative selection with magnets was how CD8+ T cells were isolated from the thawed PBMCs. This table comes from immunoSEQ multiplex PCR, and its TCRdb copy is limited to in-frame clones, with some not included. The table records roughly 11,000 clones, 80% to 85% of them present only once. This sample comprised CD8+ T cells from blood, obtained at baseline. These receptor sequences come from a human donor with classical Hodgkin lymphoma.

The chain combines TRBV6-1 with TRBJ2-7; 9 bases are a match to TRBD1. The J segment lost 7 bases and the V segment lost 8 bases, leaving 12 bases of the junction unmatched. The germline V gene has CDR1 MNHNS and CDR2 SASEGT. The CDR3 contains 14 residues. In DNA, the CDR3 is TGTGCCAGCTTAGTCAGGACAGGGGCTGAGGAGCAGTACTTC. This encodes CASLVRTGAEEQYF.

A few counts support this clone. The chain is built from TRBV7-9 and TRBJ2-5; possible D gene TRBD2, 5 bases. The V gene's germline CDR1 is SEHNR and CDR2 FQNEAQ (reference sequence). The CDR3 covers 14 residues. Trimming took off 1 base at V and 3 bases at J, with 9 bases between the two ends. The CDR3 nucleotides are TGTGCCAGCAGCTTAGAGGCACTAGAAGAGACCCAGTACTTC. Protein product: CASSLEALEETQYF.